This entry lists 27 T cell receptor beta chains sequenced from one sample in a study of CD8 T cells in Susac syndrome. Random hexamers were used to reverse transcribe about 0.5 to 1 ug of RNA. TCRdb re-analysed the immunoSEQ multiplex PCR reads in MiXCR, keeping a single row per CDR3 protein. The profile shows more than 250,000 distinct CDR3 sequences, 90% to 95% of them singletons. The material sequenced was CD4+ T cells from PBMCs. These receptors all come from a human donor with multiple sclerosis.

The chain is built from TRBV7-9 and TRBJ1-2; D gene ambiguous. Trimming stripped 4 bases from V and 8 bases from J, with 14 bases between. The CDR3 contains 13 residues. Germline values: CDR1 SEHNR, CDR2 FQNEAQ (reference sequence). This CDR3 is CASSSGVVDGYTF. The CDR3 DNA reads as TGTGCCAGCAGCTCGGGTGTTGTAGACGGCTACACCTTC. The whole variable domain, remainder taken from reference TRBV7-9 and TRBJ1-2, is DTGVSQNPRHKITKRGQNVTFRCDPISEHNRLYWYRQTLGQGPEFLTYFQNEAQLEKSRLLSDRFSAERPKGSFSTLEIQRTEQGDSAMYLCASSSGVVDGYTFGSGTRLTVV.

In DNA, the CDR3 is TGTGCCAGCAGCCAAGAACGGACAGGGACCTACGAGCAGTACTTC. Encoded protein: CASSQERTGTYEQYF. V usage is TRBV4-2 and J usage is TRBJ2-7; 8 bases agree with TRBD1. Unmatched junction bases numbered 3, after V lost 0 bases and J lost 2 bases. The CDR3 spans 15 residues. In germline, CDR1 is LGHNA, CDR2 YNFKEQ.

The V gene is TRBV5-1, the J gene TRBJ2-1, with TRBD2 identical over 12 bases. V was clipped by 3 bases and J by 0 bases; unmatched bases: 4. The CDR3 loop spans 17 amino acids. Looked up from germline, CDR1 is SGHRS and CDR2 is YFSETQ. CDR3 in DNA: TGCGCCAGCAGCTCACTAGCGGGGGGCAGCTCCTACAATGAGCAGTTCTTC. This sequence encodes CASSSLAGGSSYNEQFF.

The chain uses TRBV6-1 and TRBJ2-7, with 11 bases identical to TRBD2. The V segment lost 6 bases and the J segment 0 bases; nucleotides outside the gene matches: 10. This CDR3 contains 17 residues. Looked up from germline, CDR1 is MNHNS and CDR2 is SASEGT. For the CDR3, the DNA is TGTGCCAGCAGGCAGACTAGCGGGGTTTCCCCCTCCTACGAGCAGTACTTC. Its protein is CASRQTSGVSPSYEQYF.

This clonotype was counted a single time. V usage is TRBV29-1 and J usage is TRBJ1-2; D remains unclear. The CDR3 is made up of 11 amino acids. Per the germline V gene, CDR1 is SQVTM and CDR2 is ANQGSEA. Trimming removed 3 bases from V and 6 bases from J, with 8 bases in between. CDR3 nucleotides: TGCAGCGTTGATCCCACAGATGGCTACACCTTC. Its translation: CSVDPTDGYTF.

The gene calls are TRBV5-4 and TRBJ2-3, with TRBD1 identical over 7 bases. This CDR3 has 15 amino acids. V lost 0 bases to trimming and J lost 2 bases; unmatched junction nucleotides: 3. The V gene's germline CDR1 is SGHNT and CDR2 YYREEE (reference sequence). The CDR3 nucleotides read TGTGCCAGCAGCTTGGAAGGGGGCAACACAGATACGCAGTATTTT. This sequence encodes CASSLEGGNTDTQYF.

V is TRBV11-3 and J is TRBJ2-1; TRBD1 is a possible D gene (5 bases). From germline, CDR1 is SGHNT and CDR2 YENEEA. The CDR3 covers 14 residues. Trimming stripped 4 bases from V and 4 bases from J, with 11 bases between. CDR3 amino acids: CASSSRGRYNEQFF. The CDR3 DNA reads TGTGCCAGCAGCTCAAGGGGCAGATACAATGAGCAGTTCTTC.

This chain joins TRBV6-2 or TRBV6-3 and TRBJ2-4, with a tentative D call TRBD2 (5 bases). Between the trimmed V and J ends, which lost 0 bases and 9 bases, there was a span of 15 bases. Per germline, CDR1 MNHEY and CDR2 SVGEGT. The CDR3 covers 15 residues. CDR3 amino acids: CASSYSHLTRGIQYF. The CDR3 bases are TGTGCCAGCAGTTACTCCCACCTTACTAGAGGCATTCAGTACTTC.

The chain couples TRBV12-3 or TRBV12-4 to TRBJ2-1, with D unclear. The CDR3 covers 12 residues. The V end was cut by 8 bases, the J end by 9 bases, with 14 bases between. CDR3 sequence: CASRRPRGEQFF. The CDR3 DNA reads TGTGCCAGCCGTAGGCCTAGAGGTGAGCAGTTCTTC.

The gene calls are TRBV12-3 or TRBV12-4 and TRBJ2-7; 12 bases fit TRBD2. The J segment lost 9 bases and the V segment lost 6 bases, leaving 15 bases of the junction unmatched. This CDR3 spans 16 amino acids. For the CDR3, the DNA is TGTGCCAGCAGCTTGGGTCGGCGGACTAGCGGGGTGTGGCAGTACTTC. It encodes CASSLGRRTSGVWQYF.

J is TRBJ1-5 and V is TRBV5-1; the match to TRBD1 covers 7 bases. This CDR3 comprises 16 residues. The germline CDR1 and CDR2 sequences are SGHRS and YFSETQ. V dropped 0 bases and J dropped 3; count of bases not matched to a gene: 6. CDR3 nucleotides: TGCGCCAGCAGCTTGGACGGTGGGACAGTCAATCAGCCCCAGCATTTT. Protein sequence: CASSLDGGTVNQPQHF.

V usage is TRBV29-1 and J usage is TRBJ2-1; 8 nucleotides line up with TRBD2. The CDR3 has 18 residues. J gave up 1 base and V 4 bases, and 15 bases lay outside the gene matches. Per the germline V gene, CDR1 is SQVTM and CDR2 is ANQGSEA. The CDR3 loop reads CSVAPREGSGTSYNEQFF. The CDR3 DNA follows: TGCAGCGTTGCCCCCCGGGAGGGCAGTGGTACTTCCTACAATGAGCAGTTCTTC.

In nucleotides, the CDR3 is TGTGCCAGCAGCTTAAGTCGAACTGAAGCTTTCTTT. Translation gives CASSLSRTEAFF. The J gene is TRBJ1-1, the V gene TRBV11-3, with no clear D. CDR1 is SGHNT and CDR2 is YENEEA in the germline V gene. The length of the CDR3 is 12 residues. The ends were cut back, 2 bases at V and 5 bases at J, with 6 bases in the middle.

This chain joins TRBV5-1 and TRBJ2-1; 9 bases agree with TRBD2. In germline, CDR1 is SGHRS, CDR2 YFSETQ. The CDR3 extends over 16 amino acids. Trimming at V came to 2 bases and at J to 2 bases, leaving 5 bases not matched to a gene. CDR3 region: CASSFATSGAYNEQFF. The CDR3, as DNA: TGCGCCAGCAGCTTTGCGACTAGCGGAGCCTACAATGAGCAGTTCTTC.

The J gene is TRBJ2-1, the V gene TRBV20-1; TRBD2 matches at 7 bases. With 1 base clipped from V and 4 bases from J, the junction kept 7 bases outside the gene matches. CDR3 size: 15 residues. CDR1 and CDR2 from the germline V gene are DFQATT and SNEGSKA (reference sequence). The CDR3 nucleotides read TGCAGTGCTAGAGGCGAGGCGGGGGATTACAATGAGCAGTTCTTC. It specifies CSARGEAGDYNEQFF.

The chain links TRBV29-1 to TRBJ2-1, with 10 bases fitting TRBD1. This CDR3 region has 15 residues. With 4 bases clipped from V and 6 bases from J, the junction kept 9 bases outside the gene matches. Germline CDR1 reads SQVTM; CDR2 reads ANQGSEA. The CDR3 protein is CSVALGTGVGNEQFF. CDR3 sequence (DNA): TGCAGCGTTGCCCTAGGGACAGGGGTTGGCAATGAGCAGTTCTTC.

CDR3 residues: CASSSRSGRAGNEQFF. The CDR3 coding sequence is TGTGCCAGTAGTTCCCGTAGCGGGAGGGCCGGGAATGAGCAGTTCTTC. The chain has TRBV19 and TRBJ2-1; the match to TRBD2 covers 11 bases. In germline, CDR1 is LNHDA, CDR2 SQIVND (reference sequence). This CDR3 is built from 16 residues. V lost 5 bases and J lost 7; bases outside the gene matches: 10. Combining the CDR3 with reference TRBV19 and TRBJ2-1 gives the whole variable domain DGGITQSPKYLFRKEGQNVTLSCEQNLNHDAMYWYRQDPGQGLRLIYYSQIVNDFQKGDIAEGYSVSREKKESFPLTVTSAQKNPTAFYLCASSSRSGRAGNEQFFGPGTRLTVL.

This clonotype has just one count. The chain joins TRBV20-1 to TRBJ2-4; tentative D call: TRBD2 (6 bases). Germline V gene lookup returns CDR1 DFQATT and CDR2 SNEGSKA (reference sequence). V lost 5 bases, J lost 0 bases, and 14 bases lay in between. This CDR3 has 15 residues. As DNA, the CDR3 is TGCAGTGCTGGCCTAGAGGGACTAGCCAAAAACATTCAGTACTTC. Translated, it gives CSAGLEGLAKNIQYF.

The V and J genes are TRBV19 and TRBJ1-2; TRBD1 might be the D (5 bases). Germline values: CDR1 LNHDA, CDR2 SQIVND (reference sequence). CDR3 length: 14 amino acids. V lost 5 bases, J lost 2 bases, and 12 bases lay in between. The CDR3 is CASSFDSMNYGYTF. The CDR3 DNA reads as TGTGCCAGTAGTTTCGACAGTATGAACTATGGCTACACCTTC.

The V call is TRBV5-4, the J call TRBJ2-1; the match to TRBD2 covers 8 bases. Germline lookup yields CDR1 SGHNT and CDR2 YYREEE (reference sequence). V lost 0 bases, J lost 3 bases, and 5 bases stayed unmatched. The CDR3 consists of 16 residues. DNA for the CDR3: TGTGCCAGCAGCTTGGAGGTCGGGAGGGGCTACAATGAGCAGTTCTTC. Amino acid sequence: CASSLEVGRGYNEQFF.

The chain uses TRBV2 and TRBJ1-2; no clear D gene. The CDR3 extends over 14 amino acids. Germline V gene lookup returns CDR1 SNHLY and CDR2 FYNNEI. V gave up 6 bases and J gave up 4 bases, with 15 bases separating them. CDR3 bases: TGTGCCAGCAGGGGGTTACGATTGGGCTATGGCTACACCTTC. As protein: CASRGLRLGYGYTF.

This clonotype was counted once. This CDR3 reads CAWGRLNQPQHF. For the CDR3, the DNA is TGTGCCTGGGGACGGCTCAATCAGCCCCAGCATTTT. The gene calls are TRBV30 and TRBJ1-5, with D uncertain. From germline, CDR1 is GTSNPN and CDR2 SVGIG (reference sequence). The CDR3 runs to 12 residues. Trimming took 5 bases from V and 3 from J, leaving 8 bases between them.

This clonotype was found once. The J gene is TRBJ1-6, the V gene TRBV27, with D maybe TRBD1 (6 bases). Germline CDR1 is MNHEY and CDR2 is SMNVEV (reference sequence). The V end lost 5 bases, the J end lost 16 bases, and 27 bases lay between the germline ends. The length of the CDR3 is 16 residues. In DNA, the CDR3 is TGTGCCAGCAGTGCCAACAGGGTGTCATTGAGGCCCCAGCTCCACTTT. Amino acid sequence: CASSANRVSLRPQLHF.

The gene calls are TRBV2 and TRBJ2-7; 9 bases are a match to TRBD1. The V and J ends lost 4 bases and 2 bases, in that order; junction bases with no gene match: 3. Germline CDR1 is SNHLY and CDR2 is FYNNEI. The CDR3 runs 14 residues. CDR3 loop: CASSVRTGAYEQYF. DNA of the CDR3: TGTGCCAGCAGTGTCAGGACAGGGGCCTACGAGCAGTACTTC.

The chain carries TRBV19 and TRBJ2-1; TRBD2 agrees at 7 bases. CDR3 size: 15 residues. Germline V gene lookup returns CDR1 LNHDA and CDR2 SQIVND (reference sequence). V lost 9 bases and J lost 0; bases outside the gene matches: 8. CDR3: CASRREDYSYNEQFF. The CDR3 nucleotides read TGTGCCAGCCGACGGGAGGACTACTCCTACAATGAGCAGTTCTTC.

As regards this clonotype: The DNA is left out, because the CDR3 cannot be placed on it with certainty; the CDR3 is given as TCRdb lists it. The V call is TRBV12-3 or TRBV12-4, the J call TRBJ1-5; the D call in the table, TRBD1, was not verified against the DNA. The CDR3 has 19 amino acids, counting both end residues. CDR3 residues: CASSFGFLRARVVSQPQHF.

The chain links TRBV7-2 to TRBJ1-2, with a possible D match to TRBD1 (5 bases). V was shortened by 1 base and J by 4 bases, with 19 bases between the two germline ends. Per the germline V gene, CDR1 is SGHTA and CDR2 is FQGNSA. The CDR3 spans 17 residues. DNA of the CDR3: TGTGCCAGCAGCTTAGGAACTCTTACAGTGGGGACCTATGGCTACACCTTC. Amino acids: CASSLGTLTVGTYGYTF.